The T cell receptor beta chain described here comes from a study of shared clonotypes between healthy human individuals (dated by TCRdb to between 2020 and 2021). Concerning the study at large: Two women and a few men aged 18 to 49 years were included in the cohort. For each donor, CD4 naive and CD4 memory were each run on three plates, CD8 naive on two plates, and CD8 memory on one plate. To estimate repertoire size and how much clonotypes are shared between individuals, the study performed deep sequencing of blood TCR repertoires from 4 to 6 healthy adults. Different laboratories and diverse techniques were used to prepare libraries and sequence TCR repertoires, to increase sequencing depth and limit assay-specific biases. Each donor's leukapheresis produced roughly between roughly 0.94 and 9.5 billion PBMCs.

Using the deep immunoSEQ assay, multiplex PCR amplified TCR CDR3 regions from genomic DNA. For each cell subset, the extracted genomic DNA was distributed evenly across all wells of several immunoSEQ 96-well plates, and each plate served as one replicate. For sorted subsets, approximately 200 ng of genomic DNA, equivalent to around 29,000 T cell genomes, went into each replicate PCR. Purified libraries were quantified with a Qubit 3.0 fluorometer, sized on a Bioanalyzer 2100, and re-quantified with the KAPA Library Quantification kit. Each immunoSEQ 96-well plate was sequenced on its own single-read 150-cycle Illumina NextSeq 550 flow cell. In the source study's methods: The immunoSEQ output contained only junctional sequences without quality scores, so filtering could not match that applied to full-length reads. Sequences were annotated with PyIR, a Python wrapper for IgBLAST v1.9, and V/J genes and CDR3 were assigned using IMGT germline references. Reads were removed for weak V/J assignments (E-value above 1e-6), missing CDR3, stop codons, out-of-frame junctions, or ambiguous translated residues. A V3J clonotype was defined by an identical inferred V gene, J gene, and CDR3 amino acid sequence. Percentage overlap between repertoires was computed as shared unique clonotypes divided by the size of the smaller repertoire. RTK rarefaction, the Chao1 estimator, and Recon v2.1 estimates of unobserved clonotypes were used to assess repertoire richness. Generation probabilities for all TCRbeta clonotypes obtained by the gDNA method from a few donors were computed using OLGA. In TCRdb, the immuneACCESS table is reduced to in-frame sequences with V and J assigned. These tables do not hold every clone; where another copy was compared, an unresolved V gene accounts for under half, and the others remain unexplained. V, J and clone size reflect that table, while D and trimming were determined from the DNA. In all, the sample holds about 2.1 million clones, and about 93% of those were seen once. The top ten hold about 1.7% of the sample.

Findings and caveats that apply to the study as a whole: Because the study included only a small number of donors, the genetic and exposure-history diversity represented was limited. Naive subsets generally had larger estimated clonotype richness than memory subsets. Rarefaction of sorted-subset datasets indicated incomplete sequencing despite the large sequencing depth. Roughly 5% of naive CD4, approximately 3.7% of naive CD8, about 2.1% of memory CD4, and 0.35% to 0.4% of memory CD8 clonotypes were shared across several donors. Pairwise subsampling indicated that sequencing depth was expected to affect the degree of clonotype sharing among donors. Higher generation probabilities were observed for clonotypes shared by all four sorted-subset donors than for non-shared clonotypes. Sampling was restricted to blood, and TCR repertoires in tissues likely differ from the TCR repertoires found in blood.

CD8 naive samples consisted of CD45RO-negative cells that were positively selected for CCR7, yielding a CD45RA+CCR7+ population without TemRA cells. The donors were healthy, HIV-negative adults with no recently reported acute infections or vaccinations. All donors were Caucasian adults living in Nashville, Tennessee, USA. After blood collection by leukapheresis, PBMCs were isolated using Ficoll-Histopaque density gradient centrifugation and then cryopreserved in the vapor phase of liquid nitrogen. Analytical flow cytometry was used to check the purity and quantity of each magnetically sorted T cell population. Genomic DNA was isolated from each sorted fraction and quantified by UV absorbance on a Nanodrop 2000c. The sample holds one count of this clone. Its antigen specificity is not known. No base quality values were provided; no much bigger clone lies one nucleotide off. Sequenced sample: naive CD8+ T cells from PBMCs. The cell subset or site label, read with the paper, signifies: CD45RA+CCR7+. The sequence came from a man aged 18 to 29 in good health. Some clones in this sample may be carry-over from other donors' samples.

The CDR3 is CASSPRSGRETQYF. The DNA reads TGTGCCAGCAGCCCCCGCTCAGGGCGAGAGACCCAGTACTTC. The rearranged chain carries TRBV11-2 and TRBJ2-5, with TRBD1 perhaps the D gene, on 5 matching bases. The germline V gene gives CDR1 as SGHAT and CDR2 as FQNNGV. Reading from cysteine to phenylalanine, the CDR3 counts 14 amino acids. The sequence is cut down to CDR3 DNA, 42 bases in frame from base 1. Cut back by 5 bases and 4 bases, the V and J ends lie 14 bases apart. This CDR3, with the reference TRBV11-2 and TRBJ2-5 proteins standing in past its ends, gives the full variable domain EAGVAQSPRYKIIEKRQSVAFWCNPISGHATLYWYQQILGQGPKLLIQFQNNGVVDDSQLPKDRFSAERLKGVDSTLKIQPAKLEDSAVYLCASSPRSGRETQYFGPGTRLLVL.